The entry below describes one T cell receptor (beta chain). Cohort 3 recovery required two negative PCRs, clearance, or symptom resolution. Produced via immunoSEQ multiplex PCR; TCRdb's table is partial and in-frame only. The sample has about 220,000 clones, 82% seen once; the top ten hold about 3.2%. These data belong to a study of blood T cell repertoires in COVID-19. This CDR3 has 13 residues. The V end lost 6 bases, the J end lost 5 bases, and 13 bases lay between the germline ends. The chain joins TRBV12-3 or TRBV12-4 to TRBJ2-5, with D possibly being TRBD1 (6 bases). Material: PBMCs or T cells enriched from blood (not recorded which). The receptor comes from a woman aged 60 to 75 who had recovered from COVID-19. CDR3 residues: CASSRDRRETQYF. The CDR3 region has the DNA TGTGCCAGCAGCCGTGACAGGCGGGAGACCCAGTACTTC.